The rows below give T cell receptor beta chains drawn from one sample of a study of T cell clusters in autoimmune cytopenias. From the multiplex PCR reads, TCRdb lists one entry per CDR3 protein and no DNA. The table for this sample gives about 5,000 distinct CDR3 sequences. Specimen: peripheral blood. The receptors originated from a human donor with an autoimmune cytopenia or autoimmune hepatitis (not recorded which). CDR3s include the opening cysteine and the closing phenylalanine or tryptophan. Only part of the rows carry a size: once, few, many, or a class if the clone is expanded.

len | abundance | j_gene | v_gene | CDR3aa
16 | NA | TRBJ1-3 | TRBV19 | CASRGVRTDSGNTIYF
12 | medium-sized | TRBJ1-2 | TRBV6-5 | CASSWGAGGYTF
13 | NA | TRBJ1-3 | TRBV6-5 | CASSYSDGNTIYF
13 | NA | TRBJ2-6 | TRBV6-5 | CASRGPGANVLTF
12 | NA | TRBJ1-1 | TRBV6-5 | CASSSYTTEAFF
13 | medium-sized | TRBJ1-5 | TRBV30 | CAWSTQGDQPQHF
14 | medium-sized | TRBJ2-3 | TRBV6-6 | CASSRTRRTDTQYF
11 | medium-sized | TRBJ1-2 | TRBV30 | CAWSVGSRHTF
15 | medium-sized | TRBJ1-6 | TRBV15 | CATSATSSYNSPLHF
11 | medium-sized | TRBJ1-1 | TRBV29-1 | CSARENTEAFF
16 | medium-sized | TRBJ1-2 | TRBV5-6 | CASSLGATGVGYGYTF
12 | NA | TRBJ1-4 | TRBV30 | CALESTNEKLFF
15 | NA | TRBJ2-3 | TRBV12-3/TRBV12-4 | CASSLSGTAGVTQYF
13 | medium-sized | TRBJ1-2 | TRBV12-3/TRBV12-4 | CASSLEVTHGYTF
15 | medium-sized | TRBJ1-5 | TRBV6-1 | CASRDISNGGQPQHF
13 | NA | TRBJ1-1 | TRBV6-1 | CASSRGSDTEAFF
15 | NA | TRBJ2-5 | TRBV7-6 | CASSQNREPAWPQYF
11 | medium-sized | TRBJ2-7 | TRBV27 | CASWGNYEQYF
13 | medium-sized | TRBJ2-3 | TRBV29-1 | CSVGGRGTDTQYF
15 | NA | TRBJ1-2 | TRBV13 | CASSPRALGIHGYTF
15 | NA | TRBJ2-7 | TRBV5-1 | CASSPGTGPAYEQYF
15 | NA | TRBJ2-1 | TRBV5-4 | CASRPGSSSYNEQFF
16 | medium-sized | TRBJ2-3 | TRBV5-4 | CASSFWPSGDTDTQYF
12 | hyperexpanded | TRBJ2-3 | TRBV19 | CASSIGTDTQYF
14 | NA | TRBJ2-2 | TRBV19 | CASRSAGGTGELFF
16 | NA | TRBJ1-5 | TRBV5-4 | CASSLAEGGRNQPQHF
15 | NA | TRBJ1-5 | TRBV7-6 | CASSLQSGFNQPQHF
11 | NA | TRBJ2-5 | TRBV20-1 | CSARMGETQYF
12 | medium-sized | TRBJ1-2 | TRBV19 | CASKGTDYGYTF
13 | NA | TRBJ1-5 | TRBV24-1 | CATSQGAWQPQHF
13 | NA | TRBJ2-1 | TRBV20-1 | CSAVSSGANEQFF
14 | NA | TRBJ1-6 | TRBV5-1 | CASNDGQGTSPLHF
15 | NA | TRBJ1-4 | TRBV11-1 | CASSPARGKGEKLFF
14 | medium-sized | TRBJ2-3 | TRBV27 | CATRRNGQADTQYF
16 | NA | TRBJ2-7 | TRBV11-1 | CASSLSGTSGTYEQYF
12 | medium-sized | TRBJ2-5 | TRBV15 | CATSRDLETQYF
14 | medium-sized | TRBJ2-1 | TRBV29-1 | CSLPAGQGDGEQFF
13 | NA | TRBJ1-1 | TRBV6-6 | CASVLLGNTEAFF
16 | medium-sized | TRBJ1-6 | TRBV18 | CASSLDIWAYNSPLHF
16 | medium-sized | TRBJ1-1 | TRBV15 | CATSRRHPPENTEAFF
14 | NA | TRBJ2-7 | TRBV29-1 | CSLPAGQGDGEQYF
14 | NA | TRBJ2-2 | TRBV20-1 | CSARGSSNTGELFF
14 | NA | TRBJ1-2 | TRBV18 | CASSDGQGYYGYTF
15 | medium-sized | TRBJ2-7 | TRBV5-6 | CASSAGTGLSYEQYF
13 | NA | TRBJ2-3 | TRBV7-2 | CASSLFGSDTQYF
12 | NA | TRBJ1-2 | TRBV27 | CASRIQGGGYTF
15 | medium-sized | TRBJ2-2 | TRBV7-6 | CASSLGQGYTGELFF
14 | NA | TRBJ2-2 | TRBV14 | CASSPSGYTGELFF
14 | medium-sized | TRBJ1-3 | TRBV5-6 | CASSPDRVGNTIYF
14 | NA | TRBJ2-4 | TRBV6-5 | CASSLDRGLDIQYF
13 | medium-sized | TRBJ2-5 | TRBV20-1 | CSARQGSGETQYF